These T cell receptor beta chains were read from a single sample in a study of T cells in Graves' hyperthyroidism and ophthalmopathy. TCRdb independently ran MiXCR on the multiplex PCR reads; one entry per CDR3 protein. The sample has fewer than 750,000 distinct CDR3 sequences; about 14% are singletons. Sequencing was performed on blood. These receptors all stem from a middle-aged woman with Graves' ophthalmopathy. Each CDR3 is given with its conserved first and last residue. A D gene is named only where the DNA matches it firmly. The size entry is marked missing in some rows and otherwise reads once, few, many or a size class.

d_gene,abundance,j_gene,v_gene,CDR3nt,CDR3aa
.,.,TRBJ2-7,TRBV20-1,TGCAGTGCTCCTAGGGGGGGGGGCGGAAACTACGAGCAGTACTTC,CSAPRGGGGNYEQYF
TRBD2,many,TRBJ2-5,TRBV11-2,TGTGCCAGCAGCGCGACTAGCGGGAGGGCCGTACAGGCCCAGTACTTC,CASSATSGRAVQAQYF
.,many,TRBJ2-4,TRBV6-5,TGTGCCAGCAGTTATGTATGGAACATTCAGTACTTC,CASSYVWNIQYF
TRBD1,many,TRBJ1-2,TRBV12-3/TRBV12-4,TGTGCCAGCAGTGCCACCGGGACAGGGGGTAGGGGCTACACCTTC,CASSATGTGGRGYTF
.,few,TRBJ1-5,TRBV6-5,TGTGCCAGCAGTTCCCGCCGCAATCAGCCCCAGCATTTT,CASSSRRNQPQHF
.,many,TRBJ2-7,TRBV20-1,TGCAGTGCTAGAGATATTCGAAGGGAGATAGGGGAGCAGTACTTC,CSARDIRREIGEQYF
.,once,TRBJ2-5,TRBV7-8,TGTGCCAGCAACTTAGTTTTTCCCAGGGAAGAGACCCAGTACTTC,CASNLVFPREETQYF
.,.,TRBJ1-1,TRBV2,TGTGCCAGCAGTGAAGATCGGAACACTGAAGCTTTCTTT,CASSEDRNTEAFF
TRBD1,many,TRBJ2-5,TRBV28,TGTGCCAGCAGGCCACTGGGGATTGGACAGGAAGAGACCCAGTACTTC,CASRPLGIGQEETQYF
.,.,TRBJ2-7,TRBV5-1,TGCGCCAGCAGGCCTTCTAGCGGAGGGGGAATTTCCTACGAGCAGTACTTC,CASRPSSGGGISYEQYF
.,many,TRBJ2-5,TRBV6-5,TGTGCCAGCAGTTACTCGCCAGGCCGGGGGACCCAGTACTTC,CASSYSPGRGTQYF
.,many,TRBJ2-7,TRBV27,TGTGCCACCAGTGGGAGCCCCTCCTACGAGCAGTACTTC,CATSGSPSYEQYF
TRBD1,many,TRBJ2-7,TRBV27,TGTGCCAGCAGTTTTACAGGGACAGTCTACGAGCAGTACTTC,CASSFTGTVYEQYF
.,few,TRBJ2-5,TRBV15,TGTGCCACCAGCAGAGGAAGTCGGGAGACCCAGTACTTC,CATSRGSRETQYF
.,.,TRBJ2-7,TRBV18,TGTGCCAGCCCACCATCTAGCTCCTACGAGCAGTACTTC,CASPPSSSYEQYF
.,many,TRBJ2-4,TRBV28,TGTGCCAGCAGTTTATCGGCTGAAAACATTCAGTACTTC,CASSLSAENIQYF
TRBD2,many,TRBJ2-7,TRBV28,TGTGCCAGCAGTCCTACCGGGTTAGCGGGCGCCTACGAGCAGTACTTC,CASSPTGLAGAYEQYF
TRBD1,many,TRBJ1-5,TRBV6-1,TGTGCCAGCAGTACAAACAGGGGGAGCAATCAGCCCCAGCATTTT,CASSTNRGSNQPQHF
.,few,TRBJ1-1,TRBV29-1,TGCAGCGTCGACGGGGGATGGGCGACCACTGAAGCTTTCTTT,CSVDGGWATTEAFF
TRBD2,few,TRBJ2-6,TRBV11-1,TGTGCCAGCAGCTTAGGGACTAGCGGGAGGGCAGGGGCCAACGTCCTGACTTTC,CASSLGTSGRAGANVLTF
.,many,TRBJ2-7,TRBV6-2/TRBV6-3,TGTGCCAGCAGGGACAAACACTCCTACGAGCAGTACTTC,CASRDKHSYEQYF
.,.,TRBJ2-7,TRBV6-2/TRBV6-3,TGTGCCAGCAGTTACTCGACATCGGGGGCCCCCTACGAGCAGTACTTC,CASSYSTSGAPYEQYF
.,many,TRBJ2-7,TRBV30,TGTGCCTGGAGTCGTCCCGCAACGGGCGAGCAGTACTTC,CAWSRPATGEQYF
.,many,TRBJ1-1,TRBV27,TGTGCCAGCAGTTTAGGAACGGGACACAGGAACACTGAAGCTTTCTTT,CASSLGTGHRNTEAFF
.,many,TRBJ1-1,TRBV18,TGTGCCAGCTCACCCTGGACAGAGAACACTGAAGCTTTCTTT,CASSPWTENTEAFF
.,many,TRBJ2-7,TRBV28,TGTGCCAGCAGTCTCCAGGGAGGTAGCTCCTACGAGCAGTACTTC,CASSLQGGSSYEQYF
TRBD1,.,TRBJ2-5,TRBV4-3,TGCGCCAGCAGCCAGGAAGGGGGCGAGACCCAGTACTTC,CASSQEGGETQYF
.,few,TRBJ2-7,TRBV6-2/TRBV6-3,TGTGCCAGCAGTTCCACGGACATGTATCGTTACGAGCAGTACTTC,CASSSTDMYRYEQYF
TRBD1,.,TRBJ1-1,TRBV30,TGTGCCTGGAGTCGACAGGGGGAGACTGAAGCTTTCTTT,CAWSRQGETEAFF
.,once,TRBJ2-2,TRBV20-1,TGCAGTGCTGGAGATTACCGATCGAACACCGGGGAGCTGTTTTTT,CSAGDYRSNTGELFF
TRBD1,many,TRBJ2-7,TRBV3-1,TGTGCCAGCAGCCAAGCGGGATACAGACAGGGGGCGGTCGACGAGCAGTACTTC,CASSQAGYRQGAVDEQYF
.,few,TRBJ2-2,TRBV19,TGTGCCAGTAGTAAAAGGGGGGGACCAAACACCGGGGAGCTGTTTTTT,CASSKRGGPNTGELFF
TRBD1,.,TRBJ1-1,TRBV7-9,TGTGCCAGCAGCTTAGCGCCTGGACAGGGTGAAGCTTTCTTT,CASSLAPGQGEAFF
TRBD1,many,TRBJ2-5,TRBV30,TGTGCCTGGGGGACAGGGGTCAGGGAGACCCAGTACTTC,CAWGTGVRETQYF
TRBD1,many,TRBJ1-1,TRBV6-2/TRBV6-3,TGTGCCAGCAGTTGGGACAGGGGTGGCACTGAAGCTTTCTTT,CASSWDRGGTEAFF
.,few,TRBJ1-3,TRBV30,TGTGCCTGGAGTGTAACGAGCACTGGAAACACCATATATTTT,CAWSVTSTGNTIYF
.,.,TRBJ2-7,TRBV18,TGTGCCAGCTCACCACCTGAGCAGGGCTCCTACGAGCAGTACTTC,CASSPPEQGSYEQYF
TRBD2,.,TRBJ2-2,TRBV5-1,TGCGCCAGCAGCAGAGCAGCGGGAGGGCCCCCCGGGGAGCTGTTTTTT,CASSRAAGGPPGELFF
.,many,TRBJ2-7,TRBV6-1,TGTGCCAGCAGTGATGTGGTTTGGGGTGGGCACTCCTACGAGCAGTACTTC,CASSDVVWGGHSYEQYF
.,few,TRBJ2-2,TRBV12-3/TRBV12-4,TGTGCCAGCAGTTTTTTTCAGGTGGCGACCGGGGAGCTGTTTTTT,CASSFFQVATGELFF
.,.,TRBJ1-2,TRBV25-1,TGTGCCAGCAGCCGGGACGGCCCTAACTATGGCTACACCTTC,CASSRDGPNYGYTF
.,many,TRBJ1-5,TRBV6-2/TRBV6-3,TGTGCCAGCAGTTCTCCCGGGTCCGGCAATCAGCCCCAGCATTTT,CASSSPGSGNQPQHF
.,many,TRBJ1-1,TRBV12-3/TRBV12-4,TGTGCCAGCAGTTTATCGGGGTTAGGCACTGAAGCTTTCTTT,CASSLSGLGTEAFF
.,many,TRBJ1-3,TRBV28,TGTGCCAGCAGTCCTGCCCGGGCCGGAAACACCATATATTTT,CASSPARAGNTIYF
TRBD1,.,TRBJ1-1,TRBV11-1,TGTGCCAGCAGCCCGGGCAGGGGGACGACTGAAGCTTTCTTT,CASSPGRGTTEAFF
.,.,TRBJ1-2,TRBV9,TGTGCCAGCAGCGTAGCTATTGGACAAGGCTACACCTTC,CASSVAIGQGYTF
.,many,TRBJ2-7,TRBV15,TGTGCCACCAGCAGAGGGGACGGCACCTACGAGCAGTACTTC,CATSRGDGTYEQYF
.,many,TRBJ1-1,TRBV6-2/TRBV6-3,TGTGCCAGCACCGACTCTACCGGTGAAGCTTTCTTT,CASTDSTGEAFF
TRBD2,.,TRBJ2-7,TRBV4-1,TGCGCCAGCAGCCGAGGGACTAGCGGGAGGTTTTCTCACGAGCAGTACTTC,CASSRGTSGRFSHEQYF
.,many,TRBJ2-7,TRBV9,TGTGCCAGCAGCGCAGCCGGAGGGTCCTACTCCTACGAGCAGTACTTC,CASSAAGGSYSYEQYF
.,.,TRBJ2-7,TRBV6-2/TRBV6-3,TGTGCCAGCAGTTACGGTTCTTCCCCCTACGAGCAGTACTTC,CASSYGSSPYEQYF
.,.,TRBJ1-5,TRBV18,TGTGCCAGCTCGCCGCTTGGGACCGAAAGCAATCAGCCCCAGCATTTT,CASSPLGTESNQPQHF
.,many,TRBJ1-1,TRBV6-2/TRBV6-3,TGTGCCAGCAGAGACGTAGGGGGTAAAGCTGAAGCTTTCTTT,CASRDVGGKAEAFF
.,many,TRBJ2-7,TRBV6-2/TRBV6-3,TGTGCCAGCGGGAGTAGCAGCCCCTACGAGCAGTACTTC,CASGSSSPYEQYF
.,many,TRBJ1-3,TRBV12-3/TRBV12-4,TGTGCCAGCAGTTTAGTGGGGTCTCGTTCTGGAAACACCATATATTTT,CASSLVGSRSGNTIYF
.,few,TRBJ2-7,TRBV2,TGTGCCAGCAGGCAAGCCCGACAGTCCTACGAGCAGTACTTC,CASRQARQSYEQYF
.,.,TRBJ2-7,TRBV7-8,TGTGCCAGCAGCCTCGCGTTGACCCCTCGGCTCGGCGAGCAGTACTTC,CASSLALTPRLGEQYF
TRBD1,many,TRBJ1-2,TRBV15,TGTGCCACCAGCGGGGACAGGGGCCTCGGCTACACCTTC,CATSGDRGLGYTF
.,many,TRBJ2-7,TRBV7-8,TGTGCCAGCAGCTACGGAGTCCCTGGGGCCTACGAGCAGTACTTC,CASSYGVPGAYEQYF